This TCR beta chain is from a study of cytomegalovirus exposure and HLA in healthy donors. The wider study: The study placed 70% to 85% of its roughly 400 genotyped donors in the Caucasian-associated ancestry cluster.

Germline values: CDR1 MGHRA, CDR2 YSYEKL. The CDR3 spans 16 residues. V gave up 0 bases and J gave up 4 bases, with 15 bases separating them. A note on this clone: Its antigen is currently unknown.

Findings and limits, study-wide: What a later analysis reportedly showed was that an Asian-associated ancestry cluster had fewer N-insertions than the approximately 700-donor mean. An analysis done earlier found most TCR beta V segments productive about 87% or about 30% of the time. Further analysis was carried out later, and it showed several of the most significant clusters appearing linked to common viral pathogens.

Use of 60 Vbeta and 13 Jbeta primers characterized the PCR. Generated by immunoSEQ multiplex PCR, the TCRdb table keeps only in-frame clones and is missing some. This sample has approximately 110,000 clones; more than 65% occur once, and the top ten carry 10% to 15%. Material: PBMCs. The sequence was collected from a woman in her thirties or forties in good health and CMV-seropositive. V usage is TRBV4-1 and J usage is TRBJ1-1; D unclear. This chain's CDR3 is CASSQEGSGRGTEAFF. The CDR3 region has the DNA TGCGCCAGCAGCCAAGAAGGTTCGGGTAGAGGCACTGAAGCTTTCTTT.